The 28 T cell receptor beta chains below were found in one sample sequenced in a study of blood T cell repertoires in COVID-19. TCRdb keeps only in-frame clones here, not all; method: immunoSEQ multiplex PCR. Among 70,000 to 90,000 clones listed, about 88% were seen once. Sequenced sample: peripheral blood. Every receptor here comes from a man in his sixties with acute or convalescent COVID-19.

This chain joins TRBV3-1 (or the pseudogene TRBV3-2) and TRBJ2-7, with D unclear. Germline CDR1 is LGHDT and CDR2 is YNNKEL (reference sequence). The CDR3 has 15 amino acids. Trimming shortened V by 1 base and J by 6 bases, and 16 bases separated the two germline ends. The CDR3 nucleotides read TGTGCCAGCAGCCAAGGACAAGGCTGTCTCCCCGAGCAGTACTTC. This codes for CASSQGQGCLPEQYF.

The rearrangement links TRBV19 to TRBJ2-5; 7 bases map to TRBD1. Germline CDR1 is LNHDA and CDR2 is SQIVND (reference sequence). V gave up 0 bases and J gave up 5 bases; unmatched junction bases: 6. CDR3 length: 15 amino acids. The CDR3 DNA follows: TGTGCCAGTAGTATAGATAGGGGGCGCCTGGAGACCCAGTACTTC. Translated: CASSIDRGRLETQYF.

This clone occurred a few times. The chain is built from TRBV11-2 and TRBJ2-2; 10 nucleotides agree with TRBD1. Germline CDR1 and CDR2: SGHAT and FQNNGV. The CDR3 is 16 amino acids. V lost 5 bases to trimming and J lost 7 bases; unmatched junction nucleotides: 10. The CDR3 here is CASSTLRGQGFGELFF. CDR3 in DNA: TGTGCCAGCAGCACCCTCCGGGGACAGGGGTTCGGGGAGCTGTTTTTT.

The chain employs TRBV19 and TRBJ2-4; TRBD2 is a possible D gene (6 bases). Per germline, CDR1 LNHDA and CDR2 SQIVND (reference sequence). Deletions cut 1 base from V and 0 bases from J, with 10 bases between. The length of the CDR3 is 16 residues. Written as DNA, the CDR3 is TGTGCCAGTAGTATAGCGGTGGGGGGAGCCAAAAACATTCAGTACTTC. Protein: CASSIAVGGAKNIQYF.

The chain is built from TRBV5-4 and TRBJ1-4; D ambiguous. CDR1 SGHNT and CDR2 YYREEE come from the germline V gene (reference sequence). This CDR3 spans 14 amino acids. The V end was cut by 1 base, the J end by 1 base, with 5 bases between. CDR3 sequence reads: CASSLYGTNEKLFF. The CDR3 bases are TGTGCCAGCAGCTTGTACGGAACTAATGAAAAACTGTTTTTT.

V is TRBV5-4 and J is TRBJ2-5; 8 positions agree with TRBD2. This CDR3 has 14 residues. The germline V gene encodes CDR1 SGHNT and CDR2 YYREEE (reference sequence). V trimming: 6 bases; J trimming: 5 bases; junction bases outside the gene matches: 9. DNA of the CDR3: TGTGCCAGCAATCCCGGAGCGGGGGCCGAGACCCAGTACTTC. Translated: CASNPGAGAETQYF.

The sample holds one count of this clone. The chain is built from TRBV19 and TRBJ1-2, with D possibly being TRBD1 (6 bases). The CDR3 totals 14 residues. The germline V gene encodes CDR1 LNHDA and CDR2 SQIVND (reference sequence). The V end lost 6 bases, the J end lost 4 bases, and 15 bases lay between the germline ends. CDR3 sequence (DNA): TGTGCCAGTAGGAAGGGGGGGGTCCCCTATGGCTACACCTTC. This codes for CASRKGGVPYGYTF.

The chain recombines TRBV11-2 with TRBJ2-2, with TRBD2 matching over 9 bases. V was clipped by 5 bases and J by 5 bases; unmatched bases: 6. Germline V gene sequence: CDR1 SGHAT, CDR2 FQNNGV. The CDR3 spans 15 residues. The CDR3 sequence: CASSPGTSRTGELFF. The CDR3 DNA reads as TGTGCCAGCAGCCCAGGGACTAGCCGGACCGGGGAGCTGTTTTTT.

The V call is TRBV7-9, the J call TRBJ2-3; weak D call: TRBD1 (5 bases). CDR3 length: 15 amino acids. Germline assignment: CDR1 SEHNR and CDR2 FQNEAQ (reference sequence). V dropped 3 bases and J dropped 6 bases, with 16 bases sitting between them. The CDR3 DNA reads TGTGCCAGCAGCTTGGGTGGGGCTGGGGTGGATACGCAGTATTTT. It specifies CASSLGGAGVDTQYF.

The chain combines TRBV6-1 with TRBJ2-5; D is possibly TRBD1 (5 bases). Germline CDR1 and CDR2: MNHNS and SASEGT. This CDR3 is built from 16 residues. Trimming stripped 1 base from V and 4 bases from J, with 16 bases between. The CDR3 DNA follows: TGTGCCAGCAGTGAAGAGGGGCCCATAGGGGCAGAGACCCAGTACTTC. Its protein product is CASSEEGPIGAETQYF.

The genes are TRBV10-2 and TRBJ1-1; TRBD1 is a possible D gene (6 bases). CDR3 length: 12 residues. V lost 2 bases to trimming and J lost 5 bases, with 6 bases between them. Germline assignment: CDR1 WSHSY and CDR2 SAAADI. CDR3 coding DNA: TGCGCCAGCAGTGAGAGGGGGACTGAAGCTTTCTTT. Translation: CASSERGTEAFF.

V is TRBV7-2 and J is TRBJ2-7; D may be TRBD2 (5 bases). V was trimmed by 3 bases and J by 2 bases, leaving 17 bases between them. CDR3 length: 16 residues. CDR1 and CDR2 from the germline V gene are SGHTA and FQGNSA. CDR3 sequence: CASSFGSRGGAYEQYF. The CDR3 DNA reads TGTGCCAGCAGCTTCGGGTCCCGAGGAGGTGCCTACGAGCAGTACTTC. Full variable domain (remainder filled in from reference TRBV7-2 and TRBJ2-7): GAGVSQSPSNKVTEKGKDVELRCDPISGHTALYWYRQSLGQGLEFLIYFQGNSAPDKSGLPSDRFSAERTGGSVSTLTIQRTQQEDSAVYLCASSFGSRGGAYEQYFGPGTRLTVT.

This chain joins TRBV10-3 and TRBJ1-2, with 8 bases matching TRBD1. The CDR3 is 15 amino acids. Germline V CDR1 and CDR2: ENHRY, SYGVKD. Losses at the gene ends were 0 bases for V and 8 bases for J; bases not matched to a gene: 8. The CDR3 DNA sequence: TGTGCCATCAGTGAGTCGCGTGACAGGGGAGAGGGCTACACCTTC. Protein sequence: CAISESRDRGEGYTF.

The rearrangement uses TRBV27 and TRBJ2-1; 10 nucleotides agree with TRBD2. The CDR3 is 16 amino acids. V was pared by 3 bases and J by 2 bases, with 4 bases of the junction left unmatched. CDR1 MNHEY and CDR2 SMNVEV come from the germline V gene (reference sequence). Here the CDR3 reads CASSFRTSGTYNEQFF. The CDR3 DNA reads as TGTGCCAGCAGTTTCCGGACTAGCGGTACCTACAATGAGCAGTTCTTC.

The gene calls are TRBV29-1 and TRBJ2-3; possible D gene TRBD1, 5 bases. CDR3 length equals 11 residues. Trimming left V 7 bases short and J 6 bases short, with 11 bases between. Germline V gene sequence: CDR1 SQVTM, CDR2 ANQGSEA. CDR3 region: CSAPTGDTQYF. The CDR3 DNA reads as TGCAGCGCTCCAACAGGCGATACGCAGTATTTT.

The rearrangement joins TRBV11-2 to TRBJ1-2, with D uncertain. V was shortened by 3 bases and J by 10 bases, with 18 bases between the two germline ends. Germline CDR1 reads SGHAT; CDR2 reads FQNNGV. The CDR3 is 14 amino acids. Here the CDR3 reads CASSLTAQNLDYTF. CDR3 DNA sequence: TGTGCCAGCAGCTTGACTGCGCAAAACTTAGACTACACCTTC.

The chain employs TRBV30 and TRBJ2-5; D gene unclear. The CDR3 is 17 amino acids. Between the trimmed V and J ends, which lost 1 base and 1 base, there was a span of 19 bases. Germline CDR1 GTSNPN, CDR2 SVGIG (reference sequence). The CDR3: CAWSEEVGSRFQETQYF. The CDR3 coding sequence is TGTGCCTGGAGTGAGGAAGTGGGCAGTCGCTTCCAAGAGACCCAGTACTTC.

This clone was observed a handful of times. The chain carries TRBV7-9 and TRBJ2-1; 9 bases fit TRBD2. With 5 bases clipped from V and 8 bases from J, the junction kept 10 bases outside the gene matches. The CDR3 loop spans 15 amino acids. Looked up from germline, CDR1 is SEHNR and CDR2 is FQNEAQ (reference sequence). The CDR3: CASSPTTSGFHEQFF. In DNA form, the CDR3 reads TGTGCCAGCAGCCCCACGACTAGCGGTTTCCATGAGCAGTTCTTC.

The V call is TRBV19, the J call TRBJ1-1, with D possibly matching TRBD1 (6 bases). V was clipped by 4 bases and J by 1 base, with 13 bases between them. The CDR3 consists of 15 residues. CDR1 is LNHDA, CDR2 SQIVND, per germline (reference sequence). For the CDR3, the DNA is TGTGCCAGTAGTAAGCATCAGGGGCCGAACACTGAAGCTTTCTTT. Translated, it gives CASSKHQGPNTEAFF.

The chain couples TRBV5-1 to TRBJ2-5, with no clear D. The germline CDR1 and CDR2 sequences are SGHRS and YFSETQ. This CDR3 contains 12 residues. With 2 bases removed from V and 5 bases from J, the gap between germline ends came to 7 bases. Written as DNA, the CDR3 is TGCGCCAGCAGCTTCGGGTCGGAGACCCAGTACTTC. It encodes CASSFGSETQYF.

The gene calls are TRBV27 and TRBJ2-5, with a possible D match to TRBD2 (7 bases). CDR3 size: 13 residues. The germline gives CDR1 MNHEY, CDR2 SMNVEV (reference sequence). The V and J ends lost 6 bases and 3 bases respectively, with 11 bases between them. CDR3 DNA sequence: TGTGCCAGCAGGCAGGGGAGGGAAGAGACCCAGTACTTC. Translated: CASRQGREETQYF.

This chain joins TRBV5-1 and TRBJ1-1; a possible D gene is TRBD1 (5 bases). Per the germline V gene, CDR1 is SGHRS and CDR2 is YFSETQ. CDR3 length: 14 amino acids. The V gene lost 0 bases and the J gene lost 5 bases, with 11 bases spanning the gap. The CDR3 sequence is CASSLDSGGTEAFF. In DNA, the CDR3 is TGCGCCAGCAGCTTGGATTCCGGGGGTACTGAAGCTTTCTTT.

The chain is built from TRBV27 and TRBJ1-2; D gene ambiguous. The CDR3 contains 18 residues. Trimming pared 7 bases from V and 3 bases from J, leaving 27 bases between. Germline V gene sequence: CDR1 MNHEY, CDR2 SMNVEV (reference sequence). The CDR3: CASKKRWRVDLADYGYTF. For the CDR3, the DNA is TGTGCCAGCAAGAAAAGGTGGAGGGTGGACCTTGCAGACTATGGCTACACCTTC.

This clone turned up a few times. The chain employs TRBV29-1 and TRBJ2-7, with D maybe TRBD2 (5 bases). This CDR3 region has 12 residues. Trimming removed 6 bases at V and 2 bases at J, with 11 bases between. Germline V gives CDR1 SQVTM, CDR2 ANQGSEA. CDR3 DNA: TGCAGCGTCGCGGGCAATCCCTACGAGCAGTACTTC. Translated, it gives CSVAGNPYEQYF.

The CDR3 protein is CASSLVSRTNYEQYF. The CDR3 coding sequence is TGTGCCAGCAGCTTGGTTAGCAGGACAAATTACGAGCAGTACTTC. The chain recombines TRBV5-4 with TRBJ2-7, with D possibly being TRBD1 (5 bases). This CDR3 has 15 residues. The germline CDR1 and CDR2 sequences are SGHNT and YYREEE (reference sequence). Trimming shortened V by 0 bases and J by 4 bases, and 14 bases separated the two germline ends.

The rearrangement joins TRBV7-9 to TRBJ2-1; the match to TRBD2 covers 7 bases. Germline lookup yields CDR1 SEHNR and CDR2 FQNEAQ (reference sequence). This CDR3 contains 14 residues. The V segment lost 1 base and the J segment 4 bases; nucleotides outside the gene matches: 1. As DNA, the CDR3 is TGTGCCAGCAGCTTAGGGGACTATTACAATGAGCAGTTCTTC. Protein product: CASSLGDYYNEQFF.

The chain employs TRBV9 and TRBJ1-4; the D gene is possibly TRBD1 (5 bases). Germline values: CDR1 SGDLS, CDR2 YYNGEE. V shed 0 bases and J shed 0 bases, with 9 bases lying between them. The CDR3 consists of 16 residues. CDR3 in amino acids: CASSVGGAATNEKLFF. DNA for the CDR3: TGTGCCAGCAGCGTAGGTGGGGCCGCAACTAATGAAAAACTGTTTTTT. Full variable domain (remainder filled in from reference TRBV9 and TRBJ1-4): DSGVTQTPKHLITATGQRVTLRCSPRSGDLSVYWYQQSLDQGLQFLIQYYNGEERAKGNILERFSAQQFPDLHSELNLSSLELGDSALYFCASSVGGAATNEKLFFGSGTQLSVL.

J is TRBJ1-4 and V is TRBV28, with 10 positions matching TRBD1. Germline loops: CDR1 MDHEN, CDR2 SYDVKM. The V and J ends lost 6 bases and 5 bases, in that order; junction bases with no gene match: 3. This CDR3 contains 14 residues. The CDR3 spells CASRPDRGNEKLFF. In DNA form, the CDR3 reads TGTGCCAGCAGACCGGACAGGGGGAATGAAAAACTGTTTTTT.